Below are 10 T cell receptor beta chains sequenced from a single sample in a study of T cells in Graves' hyperthyroidism and ophthalmopathy. There were TCR beta CDR3 regions amplified from RNA transcripts. A set of HTBI primers served as the primers for a first-round RT-PCR of the TCR CDR3. Using its own MiXCR run on the multiplex PCR reads, TCRdb lists one record per CDR3 protein. The table has about 840,000 distinct CDR3 sequences, 35% to 45% seen once. Material: blood. The receptors here all came from a young man with Graves' hyperthyroidism.

By share, this clonotype ranks as medium-sized. The rearrangement uses TRBV10-3 and TRBJ1-2; 7 bases match TRBD1. Germline CDR1 ENHRY, CDR2 SYGVKD. The CDR3 extends over 13 amino acids. Trimming took 3 bases from V and 6 from J; bases not matched to a gene: 4. In nucleotides, the CDR3 is TGTGCCATCAGTGACAGGGGGTGGAATGGCTACACCTTC. Its protein product is CAISDRGWNGYTF.

About this clonotype: At one end the junction does not follow the germline gene, possibly because of a read error. The CDR3 DNA sequence: TGTGCCAGCAGCTTCGCAGGCTTAGAGACCCGGTACTTC. Translation: CASSFAGLETRYF. The chain joins TRBV11-2 to TRBJ2-5; D not certain. Germline loops: CDR1 SGHAT, CDR2 FQNNGV. The CDR3 runs 13 residues. Filled out from reference TRBV11-2 and TRBJ2-5, the complete variable domain reads EAGVAQSPRYKIIEKRQSVAFWCNPISGHATLYWYQQILGQGPKLLIQFQNNGVVDDSQLPKDRFSAERLKGVDSTLKIQPAKLEDSAVYLCASSFAGLETRYFGPGTRLLVL.

This clonotype was recorded many times. The chain has TRBV29-1 and TRBJ1-5, with D unresolved. V lost 7 bases, J lost 2 bases, and 12 bases lay in between. This CDR3 region has 13 residues. Germline loops: CDR1 SQVTM, CDR2 ANQGSEA. In nucleotides, the CDR3 is TGCAGCGCCCGAGTCCCCGGCAATCAGCCCCAGCATTTT. Its translation is CSARVPGNQPQHF.

The chain combines TRBV20-1 with TRBJ1-6; no firm D call. V was shortened by 0 bases and J by 11 bases, with 17 bases between the two germline ends. Germline-derived CDR1 and CDR2 are DFQATT and SNEGSKA (reference sequence). CDR3 size: 15 residues. CDR3 sequence (DNA): TGCAGTGCTAGAGATCTGGCTTCTGACAATCCACCCCTCCACTTT. It yields the protein CSARDLASDNPPLHF.

This chain uses TRBV14 with TRBJ1-1, with D uncertain. This CDR3 has 13 amino acids. CDR1 is SGHDN and CDR2 is FVKESK in the germline V gene. V was pared by 2 bases and J by 0 bases, with 4 bases between. The CDR3 region has the DNA TGTGCCAGCAGCCAAAAGGTGAACACTGAAGCTTTCTTT. Translated: CASSQKVNTEAFF.

This clonotype showed up just a few times. This sequence joins TRBV19 and TRBJ2-7; 14 positions match TRBD2. Germline V gene lookup returns CDR1 LNHDA and CDR2 SQIVND (reference sequence). This CDR3 contains 16 residues. The J segment lost 7 bases and the V segment lost 3 bases, leaving 8 bases of the junction unmatched. CDR3 sequence reads: CASSMRLAGGPEEQYF. CDR3 nucleotide sequence: TGTGCCAGTAGTATGAGACTAGCGGGAGGGCCGGAAGAGCAGTACTTC.

This clonotype came up once. The chain couples TRBV29-1 to TRBJ1-1; D is unresolved. The V and J ends lost 4 bases and 2 bases respectively, with 11 bases between them. Germline-derived CDR1 and CDR2 are SQVTM and ANQGSEA. This CDR3 is built from 13 residues. CDR3 nucleotide sequence: TGCAGCGTTGGCGGCAGGCTAAACACTGAAGCTTTCTTT. This codes for CSVGGRLNTEAFF.

V usage is TRBV11-2 and J usage is TRBJ2-2; 10 nucleotides line up with TRBD2. CDR3 length equals 17 residues. With 5 bases clipped from V and 1 base from J, the junction kept 7 bases outside the gene matches. The germline CDR1 and CDR2 sequences are SGHAT and FQNNGV. The CDR3 DNA sequence: TGTGCCAGCAGCCATGACCGGACTAGCGGGAACACCGGGGAGCTGTTTTTT. It specifies CASSHDRTSGNTGELFF.

The chain links TRBV12-3 or TRBV12-4 to TRBJ1-5; perhaps TRBD1 as D (6 bases). This CDR3 has 15 residues. V was pared by 3 bases and J by 4 bases, with 13 bases between. The CDR3: CASSFGGLWNQPQHF. In DNA form, the CDR3 reads TGTGCCAGCAGTTTTGGGGGGCTCTGGAATCAGCCCCAGCATTTT.

This rearrangement joins TRBV6-1 to TRBJ1-1; perhaps TRBD1 as D (5 bases). This CDR3 comprises 15 residues. V dropped 1 base and J dropped 4 bases, with 13 bases sitting between them. Germline V gene lookup returns CDR1 MNHNS and CDR2 SASEGT. CDR3 in amino acids: CASSEGLQGATEAFF. DNA of the CDR3: TGTGCCAGCAGTGAAGGTTTGCAGGGCGCCACTGAAGCTTTCTTT.